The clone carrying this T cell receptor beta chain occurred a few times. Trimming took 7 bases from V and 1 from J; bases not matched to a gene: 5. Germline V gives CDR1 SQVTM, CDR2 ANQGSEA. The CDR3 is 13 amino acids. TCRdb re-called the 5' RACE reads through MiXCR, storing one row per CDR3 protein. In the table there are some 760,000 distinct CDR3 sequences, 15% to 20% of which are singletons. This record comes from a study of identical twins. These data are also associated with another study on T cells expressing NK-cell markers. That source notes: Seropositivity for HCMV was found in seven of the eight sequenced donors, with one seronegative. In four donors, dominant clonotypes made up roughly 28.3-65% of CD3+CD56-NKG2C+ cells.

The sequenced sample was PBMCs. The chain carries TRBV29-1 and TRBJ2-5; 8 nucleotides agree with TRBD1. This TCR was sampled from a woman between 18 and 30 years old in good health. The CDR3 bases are TGCAGCGCCTCGGGACAGGTCCAAGAGACCCAGTACTTC. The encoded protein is CSASGQVQETQYF.